This TCR beta chain derives from a study of molecular identifiers for immune sequencing clone quantification. This clonotype was picked up many times. Via MiXCR, TCRdb re-called the PCR reads, giving one row per CDR3 protein. Of some 65,000 distinct CDR3 sequences listed, approximately 17% are singletons. The CDR3 spans 15 residues. With V trimmed by 1 base and J by 5 bases, 3 bases remained unmatched. Germline V gives CDR1 MNHEY, CDR2 SMNVEV (reference sequence). Preparation of naive CD8 libraries involved roughly 19,000 to 1,000,000 sorted cells and 10%, 30% or 50% RNA. Sorting isolated naive CD8 T cells as CD8+CD4-CCR7+CD45RA+ events.

V usage is TRBV27 and J usage is TRBJ2-3; 10 bases match TRBD2. This clonotype was obtained from a human donor in good health. Some libraries in this study had Jurkat cell RNA spiked in. What was sequenced was naive CD8+ T cells from blood, with Jurkat cell RNA spiked in. Subset defined: FACS-sorted CD8+CD4-CCR7+CD45RA+ naive T cells. CDR3 sequence (DNA): TGTGCCAGCAGTTTATATGTAGCGGGAGGAGATACGCAGTATTTT. Translated, it gives CASSLYVAGGDTQYF.